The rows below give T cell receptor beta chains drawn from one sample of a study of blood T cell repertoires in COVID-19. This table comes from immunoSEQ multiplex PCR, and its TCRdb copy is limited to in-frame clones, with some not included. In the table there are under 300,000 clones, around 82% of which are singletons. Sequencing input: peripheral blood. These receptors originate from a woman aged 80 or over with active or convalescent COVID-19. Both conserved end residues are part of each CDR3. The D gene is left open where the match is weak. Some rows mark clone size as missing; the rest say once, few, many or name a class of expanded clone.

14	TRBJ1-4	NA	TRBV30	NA	TGTGCCTGGAGTCAGACAGGCAGAAATGAAAAACTGTTTTTT	CAWSQTGRNEKLFF
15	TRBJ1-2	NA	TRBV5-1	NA	TGCGCCAGCAGGAGGGACACGGGCCCTAACTATGGCTACACCTTC	CASRRDTGPNYGYTF
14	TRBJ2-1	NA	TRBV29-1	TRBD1	TGCAGCGTTGAATCCGGGACAGGGCTTGGTGAGCAGTTCTTC	CSVESGTGLGEQFF
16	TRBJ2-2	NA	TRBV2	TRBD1	TGTGCCAGCAGTGCCTCCGGGACAGCGAACACCGGGGAGCTGTTTTTT	CASSASGTANTGELFF
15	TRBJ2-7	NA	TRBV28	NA	TGTGCCAGCAGTTTGTTACAGGAAGGCTCCTACGAGCAGTACTTC	CASSLLQEGSYEQYF
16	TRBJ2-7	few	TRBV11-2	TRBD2	TGTGCCAGCAGCTTAGATCGGTTGCGGGAGGGATCCCGGCGGTACTTC	CASSLDRLREGSRRYF
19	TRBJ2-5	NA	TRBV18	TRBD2	TGTGCCAGCTCACCACTCTTTCCTAGCGGGAGCGGGTACCAAGAGACCCAGTACTTC	CASSPLFPSGSGYQETQYF
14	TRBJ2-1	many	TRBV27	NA	TGTGCCAGCAGTTTCGGGTTAGGGGTGAGTGAGCAGTTCTTC	CASSFGLGVSEQFF
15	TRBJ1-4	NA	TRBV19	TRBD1	TGTGCCAGTAGATCATTGGACAGGGGGCCGAAAAAACTGTTTTTT	CASRSLDRGPKKLFF
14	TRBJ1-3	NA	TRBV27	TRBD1	TGTGCCAGCAGTTTAACAGGGGGTGGAAACACCATATATTTT	CASSLTGGGNTIYF
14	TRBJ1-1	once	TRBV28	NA	TGTGCCAGCAGTTTAACAGAAATGAACACTGAAGCTTTCTTT	CASSLTEMNTEAFF
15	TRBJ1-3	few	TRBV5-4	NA	TGTGCCAGCAGCTTGGACCCGGGCTCTGGAAACACCATATATTTT	CASSLDPGSGNTIYF
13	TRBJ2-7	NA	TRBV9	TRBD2	TGTGCCAGCGGATCAGCGGGAGGGTGGGAGCAGTACTTC	CASGSAGGWEQYF
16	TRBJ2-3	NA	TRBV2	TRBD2	TGTGCCAGCAGTGAAAGGGGACTAGCGGGAGTTGATACGCAGTATTTT	CASSERGLAGVDTQYF
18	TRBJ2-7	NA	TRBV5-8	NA	TGTGCCAGCAGCGCGGGACTCGGTTCGGGAAAAATATCCTACGAGCAGTACTTC	CASSAGLGSGKISYEQYF
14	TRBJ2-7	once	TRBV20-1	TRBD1	TGCAGTGCTAGTTATTCGGGGACAGGGGACGAGCAGTACTTC	CSASYSGTGDEQYF
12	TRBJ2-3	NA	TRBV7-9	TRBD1	TGTGCCAGCGGGACAGTCACAGATACGCAGTATTTT	CASGTVTDTQYF
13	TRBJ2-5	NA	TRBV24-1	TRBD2	TGTGCCACCAGGTCGTCCGCGGGAGGGACCCAGTACTTC	CATRSSAGGTQYF
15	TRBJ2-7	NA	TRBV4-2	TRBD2	TGTGCCAGCAGGGTGAATAGCGGGGTAGGGAGTGAGCAGTACTTC	CASRVNSGVGSEQYF
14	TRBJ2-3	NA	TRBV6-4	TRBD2	TGTGCCAGCAGTGGAACGGGGGGGCCAGATACGCAGTATTTT	CASSGTGGPDTQYF
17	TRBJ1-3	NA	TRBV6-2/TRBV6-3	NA	TGTGCCAGCAGTTACTCGAGTACAGATGCCTCTGGAAACACCATATATTTT	CASSYSSTDASGNTIYF
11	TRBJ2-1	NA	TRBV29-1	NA	TGCAGCGTTGTCTTCTACAATGAGCAGTTCTTC	CSVVFYNEQFF
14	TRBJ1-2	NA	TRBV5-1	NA	TGCGCCAGCAGCTTGGCACAGGGTACCTATGGCTACACCTTC	CASSLAQGTYGYTF
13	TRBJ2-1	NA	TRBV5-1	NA	TGCGCCAGCAGCTTGGAGTGGGGAGCCGAGCAGTTCTTC	CASSLEWGAEQFF
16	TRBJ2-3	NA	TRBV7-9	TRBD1	TGTGCCAGCAGCACCTCCGGGACAGGGGGCTCGGATACGCAGTATTTT	CASSTSGTGGSDTQYF
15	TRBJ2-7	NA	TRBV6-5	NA	TGTGCCAGCAGCCTCAACCCGACTAGAACCTACGAGCAGTACTTC	CASSLNPTRTYEQYF
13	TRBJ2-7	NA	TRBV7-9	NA	TGTGCCACTTCGACAGGCGAATACTACGAGCAGTACTTC	CATSTGEYYEQYF
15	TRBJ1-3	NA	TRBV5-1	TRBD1	TGCGCCAGCAGCACGGGACAGCTCTCTGGAAACACCATATATTTT	CASSTGQLSGNTIYF
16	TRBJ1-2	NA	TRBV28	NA	TGTGCCAGCAGTTTATTAAGCCCGGACAGCAACTATGGCTACACCTTC	CASSLLSPDSNYGYTF
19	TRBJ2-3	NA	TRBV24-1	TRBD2	TGTGCCACCAGAGCCCCCGGGGCTAGCGGGAGTATAGGTACAGATACGCAGTATTTT	CATRAPGASGSIGTDTQYF
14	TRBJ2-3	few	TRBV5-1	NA	TGCGCCAGCAGCTTAACGGGAGCGGACGATACGCAGTATTTT	CASSLTGADDTQYF
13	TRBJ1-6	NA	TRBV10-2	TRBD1	TGCGCCAGCAGGGTTACAGGGGATTCACCCCTCCACTTT	CASRVTGDSPLHF
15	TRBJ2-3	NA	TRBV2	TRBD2	TGTGCCAGCAGCGGTAGACTAGCGGGGGACACCACGCAGTATTTT	CASSGRLAGDTTQYF
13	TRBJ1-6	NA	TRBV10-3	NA	TGTGCCATCAGACTTATGTCGGATTCACCCCTCCACTTT	CAIRLMSDSPLHF
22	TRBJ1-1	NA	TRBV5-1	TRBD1	TGCGCCAGCAGCTTGGGGTTATTTGGGGCGGCAGGGGGCCCTTATATGAACACTGAAGCTTTCTTT	CASSLGLFGAAGGPYMNTEAFF
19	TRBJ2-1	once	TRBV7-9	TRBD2	TGTGCCAGCAGCTTACGAACCTCCGGGACTAGCGGGAGAAATAATGAGCAGTTCTTC	CASSLRTSGTSGRNNEQFF
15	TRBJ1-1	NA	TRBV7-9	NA	TGTGCCAGCAGCCAGATACTACGGAAGAGCACTGAAGCTTTCTTT	CASSQILRKSTEAFF
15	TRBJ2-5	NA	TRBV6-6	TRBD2	TGTGCCAGCAGTTACAACGGGGGGGCCGTGGAGACCCAGTACTTC	CASSYNGGAVETQYF
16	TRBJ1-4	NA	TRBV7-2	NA	TGTGCCAGCAGCCCGGGAGGGGGGGGTGGTAATGAAAAACTGTTTTTT	CASSPGGGGGNEKLFF
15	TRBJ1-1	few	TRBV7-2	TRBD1	TGTGCCAGCAGCTGGGGACAGTCGACGAACACTGAAGCTTTCTTT	CASSWGQSTNTEAFF
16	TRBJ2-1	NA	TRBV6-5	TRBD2	TGTGCCAGCAGTTCGACTAGCGGGATCATCTACAATGAGCAGTTCTTC	CASSSTSGIIYNEQFF
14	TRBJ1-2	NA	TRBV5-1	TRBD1	TGCGCCAGCAGCCCCCGGACAGGGTACATTGGCTACACCTTC	CASSPRTGYIGYTF
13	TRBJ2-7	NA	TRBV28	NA	TGTGCCAGCAGTTTTTCGGGGATCTACGAGCAGTACTTC	CASSFSGIYEQYF
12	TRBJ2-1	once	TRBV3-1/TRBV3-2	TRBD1	TGTGCCAGCAGCAACCAGGGGGATGAGCAGTTCTTC	CASSNQGDEQFF
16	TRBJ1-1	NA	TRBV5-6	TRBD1	TGTGCCAGCAGCCAAGGACAGGGAAGGGCAGACACTGAAGCTTTCTTT	CASSQGQGRADTEAFF
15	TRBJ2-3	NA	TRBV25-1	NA	TGTGCCAGCAGTGAATCGAAATGGAGTCCCGATACGCAGTATTTT	CASSESKWSPDTQYF
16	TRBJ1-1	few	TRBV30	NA	TGTGCCTGGAGTCCCCTTGGAGGGGTTGGGGTCACTGAAGCTTTCTTT	CAWSPLGGVGVTEAFF
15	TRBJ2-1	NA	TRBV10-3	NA	TGTGCCATCACCCGACAGGGCTCGGGAGACAATGAGCAGTTCTTC	CAITRQGSGDNEQFF